A single sample is the source of the 15 T cell receptor beta chains below, sequenced in a study of spatial heterogeneity in lung cancer. TCRdb reanalysed the 5' RACE reads using MiXCR and keeps one entry per CDR3 protein. The repertoire holds under 100,000 distinct CDR3 sequences, with about 9.4% as singletons. Time point meaning: sample taken at primary tumor resection. Tumor, nontumor lung or frozen PBMC supplied whole RNA that was sequenced unsorted. Sequenced material: PBMCs, taken at surgery. These receptors were taken from a male donor with early-stage non-small cell lung cancer.

On this clonotype itself: A much larger clone lies a single base off, so this may be a read error. The chain has TRBV5-1 and TRBJ2-5, with TRBD1 identical over 7 bases. Germline V gene lookup returns CDR1 SGHRS and CDR2 YFSETQ. The CDR3 totals 14 residues. Here the CDR3 DNA reads TGCGCCAACAGCTTGGGGGACAGCCAAGAGACCCAGTACTTC. This sequence encodes CANSLGDSQETQYF.

This rearrangement joins TRBV5-4 to TRBJ2-5, with D perhaps TRBD1 or TRBD2 (5 bases each). Germline lookup yields CDR1 SGHNT and CDR2 YYREEE (reference sequence). V was cut by 4 bases and J by 5 bases, with 15 bases left in between. This CDR3 is built from 14 residues. The DNA of the CDR3 is TGTGCCAGCAGCCCACATAGGGACGGGGAGACCCAGTACTTC. It encodes CASSPHRDGETQYF.

A few counts support this clonotype. The chain joins TRBV2 to TRBJ1-1, with TRBD1 as a possible D gene (5 bases). This CDR3 is built from 18 residues. The V and J ends lost 8 bases and 1 base respectively, with 26 bases between them. Germline V gives CDR1 SNHLY, CDR2 FYNNEI. This CDR3 reads CASLKEMVTGTANTEAFF. The CDR3 nucleotides read TGTGCCAGCCTAAAGGAGATGGTAACCGGGACGGCGAACACTGAAGCTTTCTTT.

The chain has TRBV28 and TRBJ2-4; 10 bases map to TRBD1. Germline values: CDR1 MDHEN, CDR2 SYDVKM. The V gene end was trimmed by 5 bases and the J gene end by 0 bases; junction bases not matched to a gene: 4. The CDR3 has 16 amino acids. The CDR3 bases are TGTGCCAGCAGTGGACAGGGGGATTTAGCCAAAAACATTCAGTACTTC. This gives the protein CASSGQGDLAKNIQYF.

This clonotype was found a few times. J is TRBJ2-7 and V is TRBV3-1; TRBD2 matches 7 bases. CDR1 and CDR2 (germline): LGHDT, YNNKEL (reference sequence). Trimming removed 4 bases from V and 3 bases from J; junction bases left unmatched: 3. The CDR3 is made up of 13 amino acids. CDR3 protein: CASSLRGGYEQYF. The CDR3 DNA follows: TGTGCCAGCAGCCTGCGCGGGGGCTACGAGCAGTACTTC.

The chain combines TRBV24-1 with TRBJ2-1, with TRBD2 as a possible D gene (5 bases). CDR1 and CDR2 (germline): KGHDR, SFDVKD. With 3 bases removed from V and 5 bases from J, the gap between germline ends came to 13 bases. CDR3 length: 15 residues. The CDR3 reads CATSDPEGSHNEQFF. CDR3 bases: TGTGCCACCAGTGATCCCGAAGGGAGCCACAATGAGCAGTTCTTC.

Many counts were recorded for this clonotype. The chain combines TRBV5-1 with TRBJ1-4; maybe TRBD1 (5 bases). V dropped 5 bases and J dropped 3 bases, with 17 bases sitting between them. The CDR3 totals 16 residues. Germline CDR1 is SGHRS and CDR2 is YFSETQ. The CDR3 region has the DNA TGCGCCAGCAGTGTACCGGGGACGGGGTCTAATGAAAAACTGTTTTTT. Translating gives CASSVPGTGSNEKLFF.

This clonotype has ten or more counts. The rearrangement uses TRBV3-1 and TRBJ1-2; D is unresolved. CDR1 LGHDT and CDR2 YNNKEL come from the germline V gene (reference sequence). This CDR3 region has 12 residues. Trimming left V 2 bases short and J 8 bases short, with 9 bases between. The CDR3 nucleotides are TGTGCCAGCAGCCAAAAACTTACCGGCTACACCTTC. This gives the protein CASSQKLTGYTF. The whole variable domain, remainder taken from reference TRBV3-1 and TRBJ1-2, is DTAVSQTPKYLVTQMGNDKSIKCEQNLGHDTMYWYKQDSKKFLKIMFSYNNKELIINETVPNRFSPKSPDKAHLNLHINSLELGDSAVYFCASSQKLTGYTFGSGTRLTVV.

The rearrangement uses TRBV6-2 or TRBV6-3 and TRBJ2-1; TRBD2 matches at 12 bases. The junction had 7 bases not matched to a gene; V was cut back by 6 bases and J by 10 bases. There are 14 residues in the CDR3. Germline V gene sequence: CDR1 MNHEY, CDR2 SVGEGT. The CDR3 protein is CASSPSGGAKEQFF. As DNA, the CDR3 is TGTGCCAGCAGCCCTAGCGGGGGGGCTAAGGAGCAGTTCTTC.

This clonotype turned up a few times. The chain employs TRBV29-1 and TRBJ2-1; possibly TRBD1 or TRBD2 for D (6 bases each). Germline V CDR1 and CDR2: SQVTM, ANQGSEA. The CDR3 covers 14 residues. Trimming removed 7 bases from V and 8 bases from J, with 21 bases in between. The CDR3 DNA is TGCAGCGCCGACCTTCGGGGGCTCAGGGATGAGCAGTTCTTC. The encoded protein is CSADLRGLRDEQFF.

There are many counts of this clonotype. V is TRBV5-1 and J is TRBJ2-3; D perhaps matches TRBD2 (6 bases). The V gene lost 5 bases and the J gene lost 4 bases, with 11 bases spanning the gap. The CDR3 consists of 13 residues. From germline, CDR1 is SGHRS and CDR2 YFSETQ. CDR3 loop: CASSAGSADTQYF. DNA of the CDR3: TGCGCCAGCAGTGCCGGGAGCGCAGATACGCAGTATTTT. Combining the CDR3 with reference TRBV5-1 and TRBJ2-3 gives the whole variable domain KAGVTQTPRYLIKTRGQQVTLSCSPISGHRSVSWYQQTPGQGLQFLFEYFSETQRNKGNFPGRFSGRQFSNSRSEMNVSTLELGDSALYLCASSAGSADTQYFGPGTRLTVL.

Many counts were recorded for this clonotype. Here the CDR3 DNA reads TGTGCCAGCAGCCAACTAGTCTCTGAGACCCAGTACTTC. Translating it yields CASSQLVSETQYF. J is TRBJ2-5 and V is TRBV4-2; the D is unclear. The CDR3 is 13 residues long. Germline assignment: CDR1 LGHNA and CDR2 YNFKEQ. Trimming left V 2 bases short and J 5 bases short, with 9 bases between.

This clonotype was seen repeatedly, ten times or more. The chain has TRBV29-1 and TRBJ2-1; D is possibly TRBD2 (6 bases). The V gene's germline CDR1 is SQVTM and CDR2 ANQGSEA. The CDR3 spans 11 residues. As DNA, the CDR3 is TGCCTAGCGTGGGCGTACAATGAGCAGTTCTTC. Translation: CLAWAYNEQFF.

This clonotype was seen repeatedly, ten times or more. The chain combines TRBV11-2 with TRBJ1-1; 8 positions match TRBD1. The ends lost 4 bases at V and 3 bases at J; junction bases unmatched: 7. The germline CDR1 and CDR2 sequences are SGHAT and FQNNGV. There are 15 residues in the CDR3. In DNA form, the CDR3 reads TGTGCCAGCAGCTCTTGGACAGGGCAGGACACTGAAGCTTTCTTT. This translates into CASSSWTGQDTEAFF.

A few counts support this clonotype. The chain joins TRBV20-1 to TRBJ1-4; 7 bases align to TRBD1. Germline assignment: CDR1 DFQATT and CDR2 SNEGSKA (reference sequence). The junction had 4 bases not matched to a gene; V was cut back by 5 bases and J by 4 bases. The CDR3 is made up of 13 amino acids. CDR3 nucleotides: TGCAGTGCTTTGACAGGGTTTAATGAAAAACTGTTTTTT. Its protein is CSALTGFNEKLFF.